This T cell receptor (beta chain) was retrieved from a study of T-cell memory formation after mild COVID-19. This clonotype was detected a few times. TCRdb reprocessed the 5' RACE reads with MiXCR, giving one entry per CDR3 protein. The table lists about 140,000 distinct CDR3 sequences, 11% to 15% of them singletons, with 25% to 30% in the top ten. The CDR3 totals 15 residues. Trimming cost V 4 bases and J 8 bases, with 17 bases left between them. Germline V gene lookup returns CDR1 LNHNV and CDR2 YYDKDF (reference sequence). This chain joins TRBV15 and TRBJ1-4; the D gene is possibly TRBD1 (6 bases). The source is an adult woman who had mild COVID-19 (a few samples of this study predate the infection). Cell type and time point are not known. Sequenced sample: PBMCs or a T cell subset sorted from them (not recorded which). CDR3 sequence reads: CATSNSRGRVEKLFF. The CDR3 DNA reads TGTGCCACCAGCAACAGTCGGGGGCGCGTAGAAAAACTGTTTTTT.